This is a list of T cell receptor beta chains from one sample in a study of CD4 T cells in relation to SARS-CoV-2 and coronaviruses. The antigens of these receptors remain unknown. Clones were sequenced by immunoSEQ multiplex PCR, and TCRdb holds only the in-frame ones, with some missing. The table has about 36,000 clones, roughly 80% seen once. The specimen sequenced was naive CD4+ T cells from PBMCs, cultured in vitro. Source of these receptors: an adult with COVID-19. Each CDR3 is given with its conserved first and last residue. The D gene is left open where the match is weak. Clone size, where shown, is once, few, many, or a class for clones that have expanded.

cdr3_aa cdr3_nt clone_size d_call j_call v_call
CASNPRGGREETQYF TGTGCCAGCAACCCCCGGGGAGGCAGGGAAGAGACCCAGTACTTC NA NA TRBJ2-5 TRBV28
CASSQAGEADTQYF TGTGCCAGCAGCCAAGCGGGAGAGGCAGATACGCAGTATTTT few NA TRBJ2-3 TRBV4-2
CASSLGQEQYF TGCGCCAGCAGCCTCGGACAGGAGCAGTACTTC NA NA TRBJ2-7 TRBV5-1
CASSGTAEATNEKLFF TGTGCCAGCAGTGGGACAGCCGAAGCAACTAATGAAAAACTGTTTTTT NA TRBD1 TRBJ1-4 TRBV6-2/TRBV6-3
CASSGGADGYTF TGTGCCAGCAGCGGGGGGGCGGACGGCTACACCTTC NA NA TRBJ1-2 TRBV9
CASSMSTDTQYF TGTGCCAGCAGCATGAGCACAGATACGCAGTATTTT NA NA TRBJ2-3 TRBV6-6
CASSSQGPSYNEQFF TGTGCCAGCAGTTCACAGGGGCCCAGCTACAATGAGCAGTTCTTC NA TRBD1 TRBJ2-1 TRBV6-5
CASSRWGQGQETQYF TGTGCCAGCAGTCGGTGGGGGCAGGGCCAAGAGACCCAGTACTTC NA NA TRBJ2-5 TRBV9
CASTSGTGDGELFF TGTGCCAGCACTTCCGGGACAGGGGACGGGGAGCTGTTTTTT NA TRBD1 TRBJ2-2 TRBV2
CASSLTGLLRGEQYF TGTGCCAGCAGCTTGACAGGGCTCCTCCGGGGGGAGCAGTACTTC NA NA TRBJ2-7 TRBV7-9
CASSPPGADQETQYF TGTGCCAGCAGTCCCCCGGGGGCAGACCAAGAGACCCAGTACTTC NA NA TRBJ2-5 TRBV6-6
CASGLNTEAFF TGTGCCAGCGGCTTGAACACTGAAGCTTTCTTT once NA TRBJ1-1 TRBV12-3/TRBV12-4